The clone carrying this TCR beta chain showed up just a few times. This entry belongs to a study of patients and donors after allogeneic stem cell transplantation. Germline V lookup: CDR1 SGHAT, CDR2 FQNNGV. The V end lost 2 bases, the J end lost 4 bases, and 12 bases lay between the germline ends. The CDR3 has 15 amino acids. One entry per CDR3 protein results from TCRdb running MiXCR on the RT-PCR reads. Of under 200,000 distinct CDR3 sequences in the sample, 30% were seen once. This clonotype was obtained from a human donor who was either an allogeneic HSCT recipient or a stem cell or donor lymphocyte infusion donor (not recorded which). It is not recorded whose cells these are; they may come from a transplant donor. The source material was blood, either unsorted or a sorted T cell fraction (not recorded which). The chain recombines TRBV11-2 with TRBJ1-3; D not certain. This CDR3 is CASSLLEGYGNTIYF. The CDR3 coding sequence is TGTGCCAGCAGCTTATTAGAAGGTTACGGAAACACCATATATTTT. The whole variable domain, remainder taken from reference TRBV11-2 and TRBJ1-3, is EAGVAQSPRYKIIEKRQSVAFWCNPISGHATLYWYQQILGQGPKLLIQFQNNGVVDDSQLPKDRFSAERLKGVDSTLKIQPAKLEDSAVYLCASSLLEGYGNTIYFGEGSWLTVV.